The 29 T cell receptor beta chains listed next were all sequenced from one sample in a study of blood T cell repertoires in COVID-19. Profiled with immunoSEQ multiplex PCR; TCRdb holds only in-frame clones, not every one. In the table there are tens of thousands of clones, 65% to 90% of which are singletons. The material sequenced was peripheral blood. The receptors derive from a woman aged 60 to 75 with acute or convalescent COVID-19.

This clone has a handful of counts. The rearrangement joins TRBV3-1 (or the pseudogene TRBV3-2) to TRBJ2-7; 12 bases are shared with TRBD1. Germline V gene data show CDR1 as LGHDT and CDR2 as YNNKEL (reference sequence). The ends lost 1 base at V and 7 bases at J; junction bases unmatched: 5. This CDR3 is built from 15 residues. This chain's CDR3 is CASSQGDRGLGEQYF. CDR3 sequence (DNA): TGTGCCAGCAGCCAAGGGGACAGGGGGCTGGGGGAGCAGTACTTC.

The chain has TRBV14 and TRBJ1-1, with TRBD1 matching 12 bases. There are 15 residues in the CDR3. From germline, CDR1 is SGHDN and CDR2 FVKESK. V lost 3 bases, J lost 5 bases, and 4 bases stayed unmatched. The CDR3 nucleotides read TGTGCCAGCAGCCACCGGGACAGGGGGCGGACTGAAGCTTTCTTT. Its protein product is CASSHRDRGRTEAFF.

The J gene is TRBJ2-7, the V gene TRBV6-5; 11 positions agree with TRBD2. Looked up from germline, CDR1 is MNHEY and CDR2 is SVGAGI. The CDR3 contains 14 residues. Unmatched junction bases numbered 1, after V lost 4 bases and J lost 2 bases. The CDR3 region is CASSSGLAAYEQYF. For the CDR3, the DNA is TGTGCCAGCAGTTCGGGACTAGCGGCCTACGAGCAGTACTTC.

The rearrangement links TRBV6-5 to TRBJ2-1, with TRBD2 matching over 11 bases. Trimming cost V 2 bases and J 7 bases; bases outside gene matches: 7. Germline CDR1 reads MNHEY; CDR2 reads SVGAGI. The CDR3 is 16 residues long. Here the CDR3 reads CASSYIGLAGSNEQFF. The CDR3 DNA reads TGTGCCAGCAGTTACATCGGACTAGCGGGTTCTAATGAGCAGTTCTTC.

This clone appeared once. The chain employs TRBV6-5 and TRBJ1-4, with D possibly being TRBD1 (5 bases). The CDR3 is 15 residues long. Looked up from germline, CDR1 is MNHEY and CDR2 is SVGAGI. V gave up 10 bases and J gave up 5 bases, with 20 bases separating them. Here the CDR3 reads CATTISMGPNEKLFF. The CDR3 nucleotides are TGTGCCACCACTATATCCATGGGGCCCAATGAAAAACTGTTTTTT.

This clone has just a few counts. Different DNA sequences within this sample yield the same CDR3. The chain uses TRBV6-1 and TRBJ2-1; 11 bases align to TRBD2. V dropped 1 base and J dropped 5; count of bases not matched to a gene: 4. CDR3 size: 16 residues. CDR1 and CDR2 (germline): MNHNS, SASEGT. As DNA, the CDR3 is TGTGCCAGCAGTGAAGGCCTAGCGGGGGGAAACAATGAGCAGTTCTTC. Its translation is CASSEGLAGGNNEQFF.

This chain connects TRBV6-1 to TRBJ1-2; 7 bases match TRBD1. The germline gives CDR1 MNHNS, CDR2 SASEGT. Germline trimming cut 3 bases from V and 2 bases from J; bases unmatched to any gene: 9. The CDR3 covers 16 residues. The CDR3 sequence: CASSEVTGANNYGYTF. The CDR3 DNA sequence: TGTGCCAGCAGTGAGGTCACAGGGGCCAACAACTATGGCTACACCTTC.

The V call is TRBV5-1, the J call TRBJ1-4; TRBD1 might be the D (6 bases). The CDR3 length is 13 residues. Germline V gene data show CDR1 as SGHRS and CDR2 as YFSETQ. V was trimmed by 7 bases and J by 3 bases, leaving 10 bases between them. The CDR3 loop reads CASCRGSNEKLFF. In nucleotides, the CDR3 is TGCGCCAGCTGCAGGGGATCTAATGAAAAACTGTTTTTT. Using reference TRBV5-1 and TRBJ1-4 for the parts outside the CDR3, the full variable domain is KAGVTQTPRYLIKTRGQQVTLSCSPISGHRSVSWYQQTPGQGLQFLFEYFSETQRNKGNFPGRFSGRQFSNSRSEMNVSTLELGDSALYLCASCRGSNEKLFFGSGTQLSVL.

The rearrangement links TRBV30 to TRBJ1-1; perhaps TRBD1 as D (5 bases). The CDR3 consists of 12 residues. V dropped 6 bases and J dropped 7 bases, with 15 bases sitting between them. CDR1 GTSNPN and CDR2 SVGIG come from the germline V gene (reference sequence). In DNA, the CDR3 is TGTGCCTGCAACAGAGCAGGGTTTGAAGCTTTCTTT. It encodes CACNRAGFEAFF. The variable domain in full, completed from reference TRBV30 and TRBJ1-1, reads SQTIHQWPATLVQPVGSPLSLECTVEGTSNPNLYWYRQAAGRGLQLLFYSVGIGQISSEVPQNLSASRPQDRQFILSSKKLLLSDSGFYLCACNRAGFEAFFGQGTRLTVV.

The chain joins TRBV24-1 to TRBJ1-2; 9 nucleotides line up with TRBD1. Germline values: CDR1 KGHDR, CDR2 SFDVKD. The V segment lost 5 bases and the J segment 8 bases; nucleotides outside the gene matches: 14. The CDR3 consists of 16 residues. For the CDR3, the DNA is TGTGCCACCAGTGCCGCCCGGACAGGGGATGAGCGCGGCTACACCTTC. Protein sequence: CATSAARTGDERGYTF.

The V call is TRBV10-3, the J call TRBJ1-1; 8 bases are shared with TRBD1. Germline assignment: CDR1 ENHRY and CDR2 SYGVKD. The CDR3 spans 18 residues. The V segment lost 0 bases and the J segment 2 bases; nucleotides outside the gene matches: 11. CDR3 nucleotide sequence: TGTGCCATCAGTGAGTCGGGAGGACAGGGCTCGTTCAACACTGAAGCTTTCTTT. Protein product: CAISESGGQGSFNTEAFF.

This chain connects TRBV11-2 to TRBJ1-2; the D gene is possibly TRBD1 (6 bases). The CDR3 sequence is 15 residues long. In germline, CDR1 is SGHAT, CDR2 FQNNGV. Trimming took off 1 base at V and 3 bases at J, with 12 bases between the two ends. As DNA, the CDR3 is TGTGCCAGCAGCTTAGTTGGCAGGGGAGACTATGGCTACACCTTC. It specifies CASSLVGRGDYGYTF.

This clone was recorded a few times. CDR3 DNA: TGCAGCGTCGCTAGGGGATCAGGAAACACCATATATTTT. It translates to CSVARGSGNTIYF. This chain connects TRBV29-1 to TRBJ1-3; D might be TRBD1 (5 bases). V lost 6 bases and J lost 4, with 13 bases in between. Germline CDR1 SQVTM, CDR2 ANQGSEA. The CDR3 spans 13 residues.

The chain is built from TRBV6-6 and TRBJ1-6, with D maybe TRBD1 (5 bases). Between the trimmed V and J ends, which lost 5 bases and 10 bases, there was a span of 21 bases. This CDR3 has 16 amino acids. CDR1 and CDR2 (germline): MNHNY, SVGAGI (reference sequence). The CDR3 here is CASSPRASGGWSPLHF. Here the CDR3 DNA reads TGTGCCAGCAGTCCCCGAGCGTCCGGGGGTTGGTCACCCCTCCACTTT.

This chain uses TRBV5-1 with TRBJ2-7; TRBD2 agrees at 11 bases. CDR3 size: 17 residues. Unmatched junction bases numbered 9, after V lost 0 bases and J lost 4 bases. Germline CDR1 reads SGHRS; CDR2 reads YFSETQ. CDR3 residues: CASSLDGSGGAKYEQYF. CDR3 nucleotides: TGCGCCAGCAGCTTGGATGGTAGCGGGGGGGCCAAGTACGAGCAGTACTTC.

The gene calls are TRBV29-1 and TRBJ1-1, with D unclear. Germline CDR1 is SQVTM and CDR2 is ANQGSEA. The CDR3 is 13 amino acids. V shed 6 bases and J shed 1 base, with 12 bases lying between them. CDR3 bases: TGCAGCGTGTTAACACTAGAGAACACTGAAGCTTTCTTT. It yields the protein CSVLTLENTEAFF.

In nucleotides, the CDR3 is TGTGCCAGCAGCTTCCCGGGCGGGGGCACTGAAGCTTTCTTT. It codes for CASSFPGGGTEAFF. V is TRBV11-2 and J is TRBJ1-1; D is possibly TRBD1 (5 bases). The CDR3 is 14 amino acids. V dropped 3 bases and J dropped 4 bases, with 12 bases sitting between them. CDR1 SGHAT and CDR2 FQNNGV come from the germline V gene.

This chain links TRBV5-1 with TRBJ2-7; 9 nucleotides align to TRBD1. Losses at the gene ends were 7 bases for V and 7 bases for J; bases not matched to a gene: 6. Germline lookup yields CDR1 SGHRS and CDR2 YFSETQ. This CDR3 spans 12 amino acids. In DNA, the CDR3 is TGCGCCAGCGGGACAGGGCAGGGTGAGCAGTACTTC. Translating gives CASGTGQGEQYF.

Here the CDR3 DNA reads TGTGCCAGCAGCTCAGACCCGGGACAGGGGTTAGATACGCAGTATTTT. This gives the protein CASSSDPGQGLDTQYF. The V call is TRBV11-1, the J call TRBJ2-3; 10 bases line up with TRBD1. The CDR3 length is 16 residues. V gave up 4 bases and J gave up 5 bases; unmatched junction bases: 9. Per the germline V gene, CDR1 is SGHAT and CDR2 is FQDESV (reference sequence).

V and J are TRBV7-9 and TRBJ2-2; no definite D call. CDR3 size: 15 residues. With 3 bases removed from V and 0 bases from J, the gap between germline ends came to 8 bases. CDR1 is SEHNR, CDR2 FQNEAQ, per germline (reference sequence). The CDR3 DNA sequence: TGTGCCAGCAGCTTCCTGGCTTCGAACACCGGGGAGCTGTTTTTT. It yields the protein CASSFLASNTGELFF.

This clone was picked up a small number of times. The V and J genes are TRBV15 and TRBJ2-7, with 7 bases aligning to TRBD1. Germline lookup yields CDR1 LNHNV and CDR2 YYDKDF (reference sequence). V was pared by 4 bases and J by 6 bases, with 9 bases of the junction left unmatched. The CDR3 is 14 residues long. CDR3 protein: CATSIYRGGGEQYF. As DNA, the CDR3 is TGTGCCACCAGCATTTACAGGGGTGGCGGCGAGCAGTACTTC.

This CDR3 reads CASSLPYEQYF. The CDR3 DNA is TGTGCCAGTAGTCTTCCCTACGAGCAGTACTTC. V usage is TRBV19 and J usage is TRBJ2-7; D is unresolved. V was trimmed by 5 bases and J by 2 bases, leaving 4 bases between them. In germline, CDR1 is LNHDA, CDR2 SQIVND (reference sequence). The CDR3 totals 11 residues.

This clone was seen only a few times. V and J are TRBV7-2 and TRBJ1-1; D call uncertain. This CDR3 is 13 amino acids long. Germline V gene lookup returns CDR1 SGHTA and CDR2 FQGNSA. V was pared by 2 bases and J by 1 base, with 5 bases between. The CDR3 nucleotides are TGTGCCAGCAGCTTATCCGGGAACACTGAAGCTTTCTTT. This codes for CASSLSGNTEAFF.

The genes are TRBV5-6 and TRBJ1-2; unclear D gene. The CDR3 has 12 residues. The V gene's germline CDR1 is SGHDT and CDR2 YYEEEE. Trimming took off 4 bases at V and 8 bases at J, with 12 bases between the two ends. The CDR3 spells CASSNLEEGYTF. In DNA form, the CDR3 reads TGTGCCAGCAGCAACCTTGAAGAGGGCTACACCTTC.

This sequence joins TRBV29-1 and TRBJ1-2; D possibly corresponds to TRBD1 (5 bases). There are 14 residues in the CDR3. Between the trimmed V and J ends, which lost 4 bases and 3 bases, there was a span of 15 bases. Germline V CDR1 and CDR2: SQVTM, ANQGSEA. The CDR3 DNA reads TGCAGCGTTGGGACGGGGGGTCGGGACTATGGCTACACCTTC. Its protein product is CSVGTGGRDYGYTF.

This chain uses TRBV3-1 (or the pseudogene TRBV3-2) with TRBJ2-2; D perhaps matches TRBD1 (5 bases). With 3 bases removed from V and 4 bases from J, the gap between germline ends came to 12 bases. This CDR3 is built from 15 residues. Germline CDR1 is LGHDT and CDR2 is YNNKEL (reference sequence). CDR3 in amino acids: CASSQGLRGTGELFF. The DNA of the CDR3 is TGTGCCAGCAGCCAGGGGTTAAGGGGCACCGGGGAGCTGTTTTTT.

This clone was counted a single time. J is TRBJ1-2 and V is TRBV5-1; D is ambiguous. V lost 4 bases to trimming and J lost 4 bases, with 8 bases between them. Germline assignment: CDR1 SGHRS and CDR2 YFSETQ. This CDR3 has 12 amino acids. CDR3 amino acids: CASSPEGYGYTF. The CDR3 nucleotides read TGCGCCAGCAGCCCCGAGGGCTATGGCTACACCTTC. Looking up the rest from reference TRBV5-1 and TRBJ1-2 gives the full variable domain: KAGVTQTPRYLIKTRGQQVTLSCSPISGHRSVSWYQQTPGQGLQFLFEYFSETQRNKGNFPGRFSGRQFSNSRSEMNVSTLELGDSALYLCASSPEGYGYTFGSGTRLTVV.

The V gene is TRBV6-6, the J gene TRBJ2-3, with D perhaps TRBD2 (6 bases). The CDR3 length is 14 residues. CDR1 and CDR2 (germline): MNHNY, SVGAGI (reference sequence). Deletions cut 8 bases from V and 0 bases from J, with 12 bases between. For the CDR3, the DNA is TGTGCCAGCCACCGGGACTCTAGCACAGATACGCAGTATTTT. Amino acids: CASHRDSSTDTQYF.

The sample holds one count of this clone. The V call is TRBV7-8, the J call TRBJ1-2; no firm D call. This CDR3 has 18 residues. Germline V gene sequence: CDR1 SGHVS, CDR2 FQNEAQ. The ends were cut back, 3 bases at V and 0 bases at J, with 20 bases in the middle. The DNA for the CDR3 is TGTGCCAGCAGCTTTGTCGAGATGTTCGATTTCCCTAACTATGGCTACACCTTC. The encoded protein is CASSFVEMFDFPNYGYTF.